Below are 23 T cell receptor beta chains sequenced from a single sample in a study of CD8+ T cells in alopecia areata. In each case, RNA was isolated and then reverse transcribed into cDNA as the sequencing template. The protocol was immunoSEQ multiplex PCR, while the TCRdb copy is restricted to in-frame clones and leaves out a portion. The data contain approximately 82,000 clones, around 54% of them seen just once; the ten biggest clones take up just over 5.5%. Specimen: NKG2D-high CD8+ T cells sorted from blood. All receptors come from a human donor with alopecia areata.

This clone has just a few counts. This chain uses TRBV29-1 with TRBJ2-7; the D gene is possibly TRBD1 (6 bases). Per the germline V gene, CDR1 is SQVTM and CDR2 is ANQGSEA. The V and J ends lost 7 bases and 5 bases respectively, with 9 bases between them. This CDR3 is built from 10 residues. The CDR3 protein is CSAEGDEQYF. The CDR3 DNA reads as TGCAGCGCCGAGGGGGACGAGCAGTACTTC.

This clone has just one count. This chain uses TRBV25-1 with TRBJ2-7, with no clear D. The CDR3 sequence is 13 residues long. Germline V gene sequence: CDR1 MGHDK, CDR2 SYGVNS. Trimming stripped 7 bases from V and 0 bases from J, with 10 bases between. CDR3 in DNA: TGTGCCAGCACCCTCCCGGACTCCTACGAGCAGTACTTC. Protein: CASTLPDSYEQYF.

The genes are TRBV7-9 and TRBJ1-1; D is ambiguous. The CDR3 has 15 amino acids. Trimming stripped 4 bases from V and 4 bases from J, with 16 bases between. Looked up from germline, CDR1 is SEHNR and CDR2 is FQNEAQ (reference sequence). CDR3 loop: CASSSGRLLLTEAFF. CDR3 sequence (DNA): TGTGCCAGCAGCTCGGGTCGCCTCCTTCTCACTGAAGCTTTCTTT.

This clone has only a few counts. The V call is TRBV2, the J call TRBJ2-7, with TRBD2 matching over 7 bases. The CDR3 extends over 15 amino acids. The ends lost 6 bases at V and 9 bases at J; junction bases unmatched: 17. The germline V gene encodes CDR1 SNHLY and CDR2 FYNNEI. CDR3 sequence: CASSFGSSGHKRQYF. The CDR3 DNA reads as TGTGCCAGCAGCTTTGGGTCTAGCGGCCATAAACGGCAGTACTTC.

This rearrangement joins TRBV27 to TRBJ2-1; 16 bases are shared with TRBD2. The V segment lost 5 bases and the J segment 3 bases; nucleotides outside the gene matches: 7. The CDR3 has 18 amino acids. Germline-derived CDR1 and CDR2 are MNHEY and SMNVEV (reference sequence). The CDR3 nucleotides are TGTGCCAGCAGTACGGGGACTAGCGGGAGGGGAATCTACAATGAGCAGTTCTTC. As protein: CASSTGTSGRGIYNEQFF.

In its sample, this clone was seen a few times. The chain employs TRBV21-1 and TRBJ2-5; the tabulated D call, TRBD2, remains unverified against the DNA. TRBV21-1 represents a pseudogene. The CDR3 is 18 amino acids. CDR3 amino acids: CASSKNPKSSGMKETQYF. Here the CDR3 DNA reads TGTGCCAGCAGCAAAAACCCGAAATCTAGCGGAATGAAAGAGACCCAGTACTTC.

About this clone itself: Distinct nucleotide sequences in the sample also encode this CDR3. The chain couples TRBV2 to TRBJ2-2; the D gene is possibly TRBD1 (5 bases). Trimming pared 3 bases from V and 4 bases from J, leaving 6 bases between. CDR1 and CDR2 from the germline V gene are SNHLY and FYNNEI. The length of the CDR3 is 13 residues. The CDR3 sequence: CASSDRVTGELFF. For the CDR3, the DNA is TGTGCCAGCAGTGACAGGGTCACCGGGGAGCTGTTTTTT.

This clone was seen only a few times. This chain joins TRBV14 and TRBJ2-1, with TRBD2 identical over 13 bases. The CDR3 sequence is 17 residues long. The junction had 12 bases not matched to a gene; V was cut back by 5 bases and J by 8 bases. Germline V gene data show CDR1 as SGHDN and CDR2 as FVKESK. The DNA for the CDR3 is TGTGCCAGCAGCTGGGGACTAGCGGGGCAGAGTGCCCATGAGCAGTTCTTC. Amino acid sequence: CASSWGLAGQSAHEQFF.

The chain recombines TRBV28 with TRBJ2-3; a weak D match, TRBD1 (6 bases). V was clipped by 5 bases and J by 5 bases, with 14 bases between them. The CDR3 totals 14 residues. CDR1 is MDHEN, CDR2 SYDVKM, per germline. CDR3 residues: CASSPTGSIDTQYF. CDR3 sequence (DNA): TGTGCCAGCAGTCCCACAGGGTCGATAGATACGCAGTATTTT.

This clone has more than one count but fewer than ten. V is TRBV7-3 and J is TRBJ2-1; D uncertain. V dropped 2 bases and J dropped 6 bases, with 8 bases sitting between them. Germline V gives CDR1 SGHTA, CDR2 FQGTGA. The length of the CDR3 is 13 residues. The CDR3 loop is CASSLLVGNEQFF. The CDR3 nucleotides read TGTGCCAGCAGCTTATTAGTAGGCAATGAGCAGTTCTTC. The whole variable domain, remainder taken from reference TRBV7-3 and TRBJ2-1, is GAGVSQTPSNKVTEKGKYVELRCDPISGHTALYWYRQSLGQGPEFLIYFQGTGAADDSGLPNDRFFAVRPEGSVSTLKIQRTERGDSAVYLCASSLLVGNEQFFGPGTRLTVL.

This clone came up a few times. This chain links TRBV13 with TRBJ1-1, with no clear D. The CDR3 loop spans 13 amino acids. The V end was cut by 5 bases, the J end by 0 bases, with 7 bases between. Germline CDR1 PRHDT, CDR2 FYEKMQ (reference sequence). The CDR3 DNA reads TGTGCCAGCAGCCCTTACATGAACACTGAAGCTTTCTTT. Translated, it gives CASSPYMNTEAFF.

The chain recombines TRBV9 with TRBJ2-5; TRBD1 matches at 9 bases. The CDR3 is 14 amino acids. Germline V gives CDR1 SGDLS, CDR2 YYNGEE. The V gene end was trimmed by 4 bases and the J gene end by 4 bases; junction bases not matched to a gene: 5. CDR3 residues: CASSKWTGVETQYF. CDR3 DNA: TGTGCCAGCAGCAAATGGACAGGGGTAGAGACCCAGTACTTC.

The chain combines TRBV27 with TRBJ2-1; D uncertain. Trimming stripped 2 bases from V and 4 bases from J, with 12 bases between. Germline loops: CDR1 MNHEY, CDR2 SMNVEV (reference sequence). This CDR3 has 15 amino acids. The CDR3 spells CASSLRNTAYNEQFF. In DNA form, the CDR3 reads TGTGCCAGCAGTTTACGTAACACAGCTTACAATGAGCAGTTCTTC.

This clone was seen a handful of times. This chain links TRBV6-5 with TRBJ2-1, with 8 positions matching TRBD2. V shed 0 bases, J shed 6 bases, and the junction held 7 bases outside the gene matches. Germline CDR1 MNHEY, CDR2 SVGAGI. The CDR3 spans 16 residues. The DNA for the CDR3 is TGTGCCAGCAGTTACTCCCCAGCTAGCGGGTCCAATGAGCAGTTCTTC. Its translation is CASSYSPASGSNEQFF.

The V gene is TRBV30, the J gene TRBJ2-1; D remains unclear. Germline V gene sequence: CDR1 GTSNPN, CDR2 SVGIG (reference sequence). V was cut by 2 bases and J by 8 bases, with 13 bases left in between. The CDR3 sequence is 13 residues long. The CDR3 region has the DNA TGTGCCTGGAGTTGGATGGGGATGGATGAGCAGTTCTTC. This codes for CAWSWMGMDEQFF.

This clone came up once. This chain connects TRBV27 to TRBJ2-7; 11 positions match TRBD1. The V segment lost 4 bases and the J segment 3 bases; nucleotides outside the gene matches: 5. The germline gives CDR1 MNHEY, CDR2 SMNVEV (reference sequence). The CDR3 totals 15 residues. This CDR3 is CASSYAGTGGYEQYF. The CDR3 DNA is TGTGCCAGCAGTTATGCCGGGACAGGGGGCTACGAGCAGTACTTC.

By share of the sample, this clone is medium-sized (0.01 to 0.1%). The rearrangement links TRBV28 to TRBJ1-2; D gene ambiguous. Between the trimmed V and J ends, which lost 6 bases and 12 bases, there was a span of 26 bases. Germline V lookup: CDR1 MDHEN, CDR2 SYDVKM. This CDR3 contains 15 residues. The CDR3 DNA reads TGTGCCAGCAGCACAAGAAAAGGCACCCTAGTAAGGAACACCTTC. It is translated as CASSTRKGTLVRNTF.

The CDR3 DNA follows: TGTGCCAGCAGGTCGGACAGCGGCAATCAGCCCCAGCATTTT. This gives the protein CASRSDSGNQPQHF. The gene calls are TRBV7-9 and TRBJ1-5; D perhaps matches TRBD1 (6 bases). Germline values: CDR1 SEHNR, CDR2 FQNEAQ (reference sequence). This CDR3 is built from 14 residues. V lost 6 bases and J lost 2, with 11 bases in between.

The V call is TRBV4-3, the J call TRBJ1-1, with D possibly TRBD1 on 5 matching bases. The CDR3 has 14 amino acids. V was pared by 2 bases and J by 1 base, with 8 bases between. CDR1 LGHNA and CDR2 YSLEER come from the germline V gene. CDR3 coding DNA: TGCGCCAGCAGCCAACGGGACCCGAACACTGAAGCTTTCTTT. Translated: CASSQRDPNTEAFF.

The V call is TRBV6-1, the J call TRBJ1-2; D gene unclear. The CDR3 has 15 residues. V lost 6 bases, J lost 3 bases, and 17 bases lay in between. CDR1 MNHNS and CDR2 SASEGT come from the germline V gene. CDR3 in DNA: TGTGCCAGCAGCACAGCCTCGGTCCCTTACTATGGCTACACCTTC. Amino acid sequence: CASSTASVPYYGYTF.

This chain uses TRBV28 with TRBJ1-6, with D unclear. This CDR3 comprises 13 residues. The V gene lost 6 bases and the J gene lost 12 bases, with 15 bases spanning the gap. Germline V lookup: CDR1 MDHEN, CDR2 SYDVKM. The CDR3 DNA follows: TGTGCCAGCAGAAACGGGCCTGCACGACCCCTCCACTTT. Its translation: CASRNGPARPLHF.

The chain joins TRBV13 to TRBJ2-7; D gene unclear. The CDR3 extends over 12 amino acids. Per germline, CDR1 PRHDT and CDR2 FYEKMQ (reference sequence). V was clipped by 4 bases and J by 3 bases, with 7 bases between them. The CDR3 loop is CASSSGLYEQYF. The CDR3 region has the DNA TGTGCCAGCAGCTCGGGTCTCTACGAGCAGTACTTC.

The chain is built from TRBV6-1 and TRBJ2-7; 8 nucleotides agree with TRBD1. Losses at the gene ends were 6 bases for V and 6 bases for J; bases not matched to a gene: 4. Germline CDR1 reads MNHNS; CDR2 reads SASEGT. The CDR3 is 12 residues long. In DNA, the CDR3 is TGTGCCAGCAGGGGAACAGGGGGCGAGCAGTACTTC. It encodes CASRGTGGEQYF.